The 5 T cell receptor beta chains reported below all come from one sample, sequenced in a study of blood T cell repertoires in COVID-19 (dated by TCRdb to 2018 to 2020). To prepare the library, the immunoSEQ multiplex PCR assay was applied. This immuneACCESS table, as held by TCRdb, lists in-frame sequences with V and J called but not all clones. Of the missing ones, under half trace to an unresolved V gene in checked studies; the others have no known cause. This sample is represented by approximately 190,000 clones; 83% of them were singletons. 5.5% to 7.5% of the sample is taken by the ten largest. Specimen: peripheral blood. The source is a woman between 40 and 55 years old with acute or convalescent COVID-19.

The J gene is TRBJ1-3, the V gene TRBV28; maybe TRBD1 (6 bases). Trimming left V 7 bases short and J 0 bases short, with 13 bases between. CDR1 and CDR2 from the germline V gene are MDHEN and SYDVKM. The CDR3 has 15 residues. CDR3 DNA sequence: TGTGCCAGCACGCCAGGGGTGTTCTCTGGAAACACCATATATTTT. It translates to CASTPGVFSGNTIYF. The full variable domain, with the rest looked up from reference TRBV28 and TRBJ1-3, is DVKVTQSSRYLVKRTGEKVFLECVQDMDHENMFWYRQDPGLGLRLIYFSYDVKMKEKGDIPEGYSVSREKKERFSLILESASTNQTSMYLCASTPGVFSGNTIYFGEGSWLTVV.

This sequence joins TRBV28 and TRBJ2-5; TRBD2 aligns across 8 bases. Germline V lookup: CDR1 MDHEN, CDR2 SYDVKM. V lost 5 bases, J lost 5 bases, and 4 bases stayed unmatched. The CDR3 runs to 13 residues. In DNA form, the CDR3 reads TGTGCCAGCAGTGAAGCGGGGGAGGAGACCCAGTACTTC. Translated: CASSEAGEETQYF.

This clone has a single count. J is TRBJ1-5 and V is TRBV18, with TRBD1 as a possible D gene (6 bases). The germline V gene encodes CDR1 KGHSH and CDR2 LQKENI. V was clipped by 6 bases and J by 0 bases, with 15 bases between them. This CDR3 spans 16 amino acids. CDR3 bases: TGTGCCAGCTCCCGAGCTTGGACAGATAGCAATCAGCCCCAGCATTTT. Translation gives CASSRAWTDSNQPQHF.

This sequence joins TRBV6-5 and TRBJ1-6; D uncertain. CDR1 and CDR2 from the germline V gene are MNHEY and SVGAGI. V lost 6 bases and J 7 bases, leaving 10 bases between the germline ends. The CDR3 has 13 residues. The CDR3 DNA reads TGTGCCAGCAGCTCAGTACTAAATTCACCCCTCCACTTT. Protein sequence: CASSSVLNSPLHF.

This clone was detected once. J is TRBJ2-7 and V is TRBV19; 11 bases match TRBD1. The CDR3 is made up of 14 amino acids. V shed 5 bases and J 6 bases; nucleotides not matched to a gene: 6. Germline V gene data show CDR1 as LNHDA and CDR2 as SQIVND (reference sequence). The CDR3 coding sequence is TGTGCCAGTAGTCACCTCGGACAGGGGGCCGAGCAGTACTTC. As protein: CASSHLGQGAEQYF.